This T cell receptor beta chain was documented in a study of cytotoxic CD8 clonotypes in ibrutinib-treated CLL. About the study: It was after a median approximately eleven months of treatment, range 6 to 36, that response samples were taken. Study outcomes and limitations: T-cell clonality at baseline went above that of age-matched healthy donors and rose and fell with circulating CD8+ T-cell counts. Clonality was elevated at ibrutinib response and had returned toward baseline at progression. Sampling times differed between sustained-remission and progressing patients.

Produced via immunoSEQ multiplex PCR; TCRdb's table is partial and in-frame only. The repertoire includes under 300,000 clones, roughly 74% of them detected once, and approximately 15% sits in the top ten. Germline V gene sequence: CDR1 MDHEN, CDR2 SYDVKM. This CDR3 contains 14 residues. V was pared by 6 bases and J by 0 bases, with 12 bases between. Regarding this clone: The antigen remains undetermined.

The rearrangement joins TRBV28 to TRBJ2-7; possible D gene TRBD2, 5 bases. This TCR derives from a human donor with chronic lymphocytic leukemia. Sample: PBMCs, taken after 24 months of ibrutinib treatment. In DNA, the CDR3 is TGTGCCAGCAGCCCGCGGGCCCACTCCTACGAGCAGTACTTC. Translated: CASSPRAHSYEQYF.